This T cell receptor beta chain was recovered during a study of CD8 T cells in ankylosing spondylitis. Study observations and caveats: Clones linked to the disease showed a CD8+ phenotype. They occurred at relatively low frequencies in peripheral blood.

TCRdb re-called the 5' RACE reads with MiXCR, one entry per CDR3 protein. This sample has fewer than 150,000 distinct CDR3 sequences, with 7.3% found just once. Ten or more counts support this clonotype. Its antigen is unidentified. CDR1 is DFQATT, CDR2 SNEGSKA, per germline (reference sequence). The V and J ends lost 5 bases and 3 bases respectively, with 13 bases between them. The CDR3 consists of 13 residues. J is TRBJ1-1 and V is TRBV20-1, with a possible D match to TRBD1 (6 bases). The receptor comes from a female donor with ankylosing spondylitis or in good health (not recorded which). Sequences were obtained from blood, either unsorted or a sorted T cell fraction (not recorded which). CDR3 nucleotides: TGCAGTGCTCAACAGGGTTTGGACACTGAAGCTTTCTTT. Translation: CSAQQGLDTEAFF.